This TCR beta chain emerged from a study of human CD4 T cells and Enterobacteriaceae. The study, taken as a whole, reports: Ex vivo reactivity came only from nucleotide matches to CFSE-low cultures. Specific clonotypes appeared less expanded ex vivo than cross-reactive ones.

The memory gate held CD4+ cells that were not CD45RA+CCR7+CD95- naive cells, over 98% pure. Sorted cells lacked CD8+, CD14+, CD16+, CD56+, CD19+ and CD25-bright cells. Germline CDR1 reads LNHDA; CDR2 reads SQIVND (reference sequence). CDR3 size: 13 residues. The V gene lost 5 bases and the J gene lost 9 bases, with 14 bases spanning the gap. As concerns this clone: Its antigen is currently unknown.

Ex vivo total memory CD4+ cells were sequenced at deep level. Using immunoSEQ multiplex PCR, the repertoire was profiled, and TCRdb retains in-frame clones only, with some absent. The data show just under 30,000 clones, approximately 82% seen once. This TCR came from a human donor in good health. The V and J genes are TRBV19 and TRBJ2-1, with D uncertain. The sequenced sample consisted of memory CD4+ T cells from blood. CDR3 nucleotide sequence: TGTGCCAGTAGTCCCCGGAGTTTAATTGAGCAGTTCTTC. Encoded protein: CASSPRSLIEQFF.